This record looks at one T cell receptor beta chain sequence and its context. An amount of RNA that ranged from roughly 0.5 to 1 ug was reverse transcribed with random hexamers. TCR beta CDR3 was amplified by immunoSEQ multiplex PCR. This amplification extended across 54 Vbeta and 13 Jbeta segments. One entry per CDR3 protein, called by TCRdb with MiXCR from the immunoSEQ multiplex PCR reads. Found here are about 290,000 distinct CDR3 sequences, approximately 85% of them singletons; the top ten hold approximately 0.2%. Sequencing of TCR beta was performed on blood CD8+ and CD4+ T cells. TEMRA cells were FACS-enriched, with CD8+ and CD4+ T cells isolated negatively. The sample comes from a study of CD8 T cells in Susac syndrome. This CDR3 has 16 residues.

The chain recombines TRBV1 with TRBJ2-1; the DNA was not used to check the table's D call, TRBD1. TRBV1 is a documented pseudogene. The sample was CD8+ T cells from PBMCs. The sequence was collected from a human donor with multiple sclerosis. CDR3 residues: CTSRTSGSPPPNEQFF. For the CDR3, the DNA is TGCACCAGCAGGACGTCGGGATCACCCCCCCCCAATGAGCAGTTCTTC.